These T cell receptor beta chains were read from a single sample in a study of cytomegalovirus exposure and HLA in healthy donors. Only in-frame clones appear in the TCRdb table, and some are missing; sequencing was by immunoSEQ multiplex PCR. The profile shows 110,000 to 150,000 clones, roughly 78% of them singletons. Sequences were obtained from PBMCs. The receptors shown here come from a man younger than 30 in good health and CMV-seropositive. Each CDR3 is given with its conserved first and last residue. A D gene is named only where the DNA matches it firmly. Rows may omit the clone size; those that give it use once, few, many or a size class.

size,D,V,J,DNA,CDR3
-,-,TRBV27,TRBJ1-2,TGTGCCAGCAGTTTGACGGGACTAAGCTATGGCTACACCTTC,CASSLTGLSYGYTF
-,TRBD1,TRBV5-1,TRBJ2-1,TGCGCCAGCAGCTTGGGAGACAGGGGTGACGATGAGCAGTTCTTC,CASSLGDRGDDEQFF
-,-,TRBV28,TRBJ2-1,TGTGCCAGCAGTCCCGACAGCCGCTCCTACAATGAGCAGTTCTTC,CASSPDSRSYNEQFF
-,-,TRBV19,TRBJ1-2,TGTGCCACGGAAAAAGACGCCTCCGCGGGTGGCTACACCTTC,CATEKDASAGGYTF
-,-,TRBV5-4,TRBJ1-5,TGTGCCAGCAGCTTGGGAGGATATAGCAATCAGCCCCAGCATTTT,CASSLGGYSNQPQHF
-,TRBD1,TRBV7-9,TRBJ1-5,TGTGCCAGCAGCTTAGGGACAGGGTATGGGCCCCAGCATTTT,CASSLGTGYGPQHF
-,TRBD1,TRBV2,TRBJ1-3,TGTGCCAGCGGACAGGGTGGAAACACCATATATTTT,CASGQGGNTIYF
-,-,TRBV19,TRBJ2-1,TGTGCCAGTAGTATATTAGGGAGGATTGTTGAGCAGTTCTTC,CASSILGRIVEQFF
-,TRBD2,TRBV5-1,TRBJ2-7,TGCGCCAGCAGCCCGGGAGGGATCGAGCAGTACTTC,CASSPGGIEQYF
once,-,TRBV2,TRBJ2-7,TGTGCCAGCAGTGAATATGTGGCTTACGACACCTACGAGCAGTACTTC,CASSEYVAYDTYEQYF
once,TRBD2,TRBV4-1,TRBJ2-7,TGCGCCAGCAGCCAGACGACTAGCGGGGTTTACGAGCAGTACTTC,CASSQTTSGVYEQYF
-,TRBD1,TRBV19,TRBJ1-1,TGTGCCAGTACCCCAACAGGGGACATTAACACTGAAGCTTTCTTT,CASTPTGDINTEAFF
-,-,TRBV6-5,TRBJ2-1,TGTGCCAGCAGTTACATATCTAGCAATGAGCAGTTCTTC,CASSYISSNEQFF
-,TRBD1,TRBV6-5,TRBJ1-2,TGTGCCAGCAGTTTCCAGGGGGCCGTTTTCAACTATGGCTACACCTTC,CASSFQGAVFNYGYTF
-,-,TRBV7-2,TRBJ2-5,TGTGCCAGCAGTCTAGGAGGGGAACAAGAGACCCAGTACTTC,CASSLGGEQETQYF
-,-,TRBV10-2,TRBJ2-7,TGCGCCAGCAGTGAGGGATTCAGGGACTACGAGCAGTACTTC,CASSEGFRDYEQYF
-,TRBD1,TRBV2,TRBJ1-4,TGTGCCAGCAGTGAGGGGGGACAGTCAGGTGAAAAACTGTTTTTT,CASSEGGQSGEKLFF
-,-,TRBV30,TRBJ2-7,TGTGCCTGGAGTGGAGTTCCACACGAGCAGTACTTC,CAWSGVPHEQYF
-,-,TRBV6-5,TRBJ2-7,TGTGCCAGCAGCCGAGAGGGCGGACAGGAGGGGAAGCAGTACTTC,CASSREGGQEGKQYF
few,-,TRBV6-5,TRBJ1-1,TGTGCCAGCAGTTACTCCTCTCGGGAGGGAACTGAAGCTTTCTTT,CASSYSSREGTEAFF
-,-,TRBV6-5,TRBJ2-1,TGTGCCAGCAGTTACTCGAACGTAGGAGTTGTGGATGAGCAGTTCTTC,CASSYSNVGVVDEQFF
-,-,TRBV27,TRBJ1-4,TGTGCCAGCAGTCCCAGAGGGGGTGTTGAAAAACTGTTTTTT,CASSPRGGVEKLFF
-,-,TRBV28,TRBJ2-3,TGTGCCAGCAGTTTATGGAAGGGGGGGTCCCCCACAGATACGCAGTATTTT,CASSLWKGGSPTDTQYF
-,-,TRBV7-3,TRBJ1-1,TGTGCCAGCAGCCCCGGGGGGCCCACCGAAGCTTTCTTT,CASSPGGPTEAFF
-,-,TRBV7-8,TRBJ1-5,TGTGCCAGCAGCCTGCAGGTTCATAGCAATCAGCCCCAGCATTTT,CASSLQVHSNQPQHF
-,TRBD1,TRBV2,TRBJ2-3,TGTGCCAGCAGGTTAGGGACAGGGTTTGAGGATACGCAGTATTTT,CASRLGTGFEDTQYF
-,TRBD1,TRBV28,TRBJ1-5,TGTGCCAGCAGTTTTAGGGACAGGGCCAATCAGCCCCAGCATTTT,CASSFRDRANQPQHF
-,TRBD2,TRBV28,TRBJ2-2,TGTGCCAGCAGTTTGATAGCGGGGGGGGCCGGGGAGCTGTTTTTT,CASSLIAGGAGELFF
-,TRBD1,TRBV7-9,TRBJ1-4,TGTGCCAGCAGCTTGAGACAGGGCGGTGAAAAACTGTTTTTT,CASSLRQGGEKLFF
-,-,TRBV28,TRBJ2-4,TGTGCCAGCAGTTTTCCGGGGGCCAAAAACATTCAGTACTTC,CASSFPGAKNIQYF
-,-,TRBV7-6,TRBJ2-1,TGTGCCAGCAGCTTTAGCGGCTACAATGAGCAGTTCTTC,CASSFSGYNEQFF
-,TRBD1,TRBV7-2,TRBJ2-2,TGTGCCAGCAGACCCGGACAGGGGGCAACCGGGGAGCTGTTTTTT,CASRPGQGATGELFF
-,-,TRBV7-9,TRBJ1-2,TGTGCCAGCAGCTTAACAGGGATGGGAGGCTACACCTTC,CASSLTGMGGYTF
few,-,TRBV19,TRBJ2-5,TGTGCCAGTAGTATTAGCCTCGACAGTTCAAGAGAGACCCAGTACTTC,CASSISLDSSRETQYF
-,-,TRBV16,TRBJ2-7,TGTGCCAGCAGCCCCACCTACGAGCAGTACTTC,CASSPTYEQYF
-,TRBD1,TRBV7-6,TRBJ2-7,TGTGCCAGCAGCTTAGGACAGGGGGCCCACGAGCAGTACTTC,CASSLGQGAHEQYF
-,TRBD2,TRBV27,TRBJ2-3,TGTGCCAGCAGTTCCCGGACTAGCGGCACAGATACGCAGTATTTT,CASSSRTSGTDTQYF
once,-,TRBV18,TRBJ1-4,TGTGCCAGCTCACCCCGAGGGGAAAAACTGTTTTTT,CASSPRGEKLFF
-,-,TRBV21-1,TRBJ1-5,TGTGCCAGCAGCAAAAGCCCTCCCCCCAATCAGCCCCAGCATTTT,CASSKSPPPNQPQHF
-,-,TRBV5-6,TRBJ1-2,TGTGCCAGCAGCTTGAGAGGGGGTCAGAACTATGGCTACACCTTC,CASSLRGGQNYGYTF
-,-,TRBV10-1,TRBJ1-1,TGCGCCAGCAGGAGGGATCTCACCGGGAACACTGAAGCTTTCTTT,CASRRDLTGNTEAFF
-,TRBD1,TRBV9,TRBJ2-1,TGTGCCAGCAGCTCTCAGACAGGGAACAATGAGCAGTTCTTC,CASSSQTGNNEQFF
-,-,TRBV6-1,TRBJ1-3,TGTGCCAGCAGTGAAGGGAGATCTGGAAACACCATATATTTT,CASSEGRSGNTIYF
-,-,TRBV28,TRBJ1-2,TGTGCCAGCAGTTCCAAGGGGTTAAGAGGCTACACCTTC,CASSSKGLRGYTF
-,TRBD1,TRBV2,TRBJ1-5,TGTGCCAGCAGGTTAGACAGGGCCTCCAATCAGCCCCAGCATTTT,CASRLDRASNQPQHF
few,-,TRBV2,TRBJ1-4,TGTGCCAGTCGACAGTCCCGCCTAGCAACTAATGAAAAACTGTTTTTT,CASRQSRLATNEKLFF
-,-,TRBV28,TRBJ1-2,TGTGCCAGCAGTCAGACAGTGGGTTCCTATGGCTACACCTTC,CASSQTVGSYGYTF
-,TRBD1,TRBV27,TRBJ2-5,TGTGCCAGCAGTCCCCGTATGACAGGGCAAGAGACCCAGTACTTC,CASSPRMTGQETQYF
-,-,TRBV29-1,TRBJ1-4,TGCAGCGTTGAAGGAGACAGTAATGAAAAACTGTTTTTT,CSVEGDSNEKLFF
-,-,TRBV7-3,TRBJ1-1,TGTGCCAGCAGCCTATCGGGGGGCTCGAACACTGAAGCTTTCTTT,CASSLSGGSNTEAFF
-,TRBD1,TRBV4-1,TRBJ2-7,TGCGCCAGCAGCCAAGATACAGGGGGTTATGACGAGCAGTACTTC,CASSQDTGGYDEQYF
-,-,TRBV19,TRBJ1-1,TGTGCCAGTAAAGAGGGGAGGACGAATACTGAAGCTTTCTTT,CASKEGRTNTEAFF
-,-,TRBV29-1,TRBJ1-2,TGCAGCGTTGTGGCAGGGTATAACTATGGCTACACCTTC,CSVVAGYNYGYTF
-,-,TRBV7-9,TRBJ1-2,TGTGCCAGCAGCTTTCCGGCAGCTCCGGGTGGCTACACCTTC,CASSFPAAPGGYTF
-,TRBD2,TRBV13,TRBJ2-1,TGTGCCAGCAGTATAGCGGGAGTAGACCACAATGAGCAGTTCTTC,CASSIAGVDHNEQFF
-,TRBD1,TRBV10-2,TRBJ1-1,TGCGCCAGTCGGACAGGGAACACTGAAGCTTTCTTT,CASRTGNTEAFF
-,TRBD2,TRBV4-1,TRBJ2-7,TGCGCCAGCACCACACTAGCGGGAGGAGAGGACGAGCAGTACTTC,CASTTLAGGEDEQYF
-,TRBD1,TRBV6-6,TRBJ1-5,TGTGCCAGCAGTCTACAGGGGGGAGATCAGCCCCAGCATTTT,CASSLQGGDQPQHF
few,TRBD1,TRBV4-1,TRBJ1-1,TGCGCCAGCAGCCCTCCCAGGGGGCCGACTGAAGCTTTCTTT,CASSPPRGPTEAFF
-,TRBD2,TRBV7-3,TRBJ2-1,TGTGCCAGCAGCTTAAACCAACCTAGCGGGGCCGAGCAGTTCTTC,CASSLNQPSGAEQFF